This T cell receptor (beta chain) came from a study of blood T cell repertoires in COVID-19. Study at large: Nucleic acid was either cDNA or gDNA, and it came from T cells, B-cell-depleted T cells, or PBMCs.

V gave up 7 bases and J gave up 4 bases; unmatched junction bases: 5. The CDR3 loop spans 13 amino acids. Germline CDR1 and CDR2: MNHEY and SMNVEV (reference sequence). Source study methods: By means of reference gene primer amplification, nucleated cell counts were estimated. The data were produced by immunoSEQ multiplex PCR, yet TCRdb's version contains in-frame clones alone and is incomplete. For V, J and clone size, that table is used; D and trimming come from the DNA. The sample yields under 200,000 clones, 88% seen once. Sequences were obtained from peripheral blood. The rearrangement joins TRBV27 to TRBJ1-2; 8 bases match TRBD1. The receptor was isolated from a man aged 40-55 years with active or convalescent COVID-19. The DNA of the CDR3 is TGTGCCAGCATCCCGACAGGGGCCTATGGCTACACCTTC. Amino acid sequence: CASIPTGAYGYTF.